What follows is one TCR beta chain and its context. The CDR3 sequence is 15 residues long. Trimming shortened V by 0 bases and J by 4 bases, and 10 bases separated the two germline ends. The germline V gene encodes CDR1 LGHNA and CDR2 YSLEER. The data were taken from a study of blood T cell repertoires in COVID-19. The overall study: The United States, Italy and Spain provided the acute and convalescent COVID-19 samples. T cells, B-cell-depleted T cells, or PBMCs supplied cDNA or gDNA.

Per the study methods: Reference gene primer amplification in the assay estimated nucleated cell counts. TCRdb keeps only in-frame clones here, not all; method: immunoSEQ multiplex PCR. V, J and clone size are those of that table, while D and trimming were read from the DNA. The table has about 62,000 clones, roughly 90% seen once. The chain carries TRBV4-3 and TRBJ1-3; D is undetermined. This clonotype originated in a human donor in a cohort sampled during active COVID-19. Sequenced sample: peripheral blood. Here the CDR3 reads CASSQDAGSGNTIYF. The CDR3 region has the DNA TGCGCCAGCAGCCAAGATGCGGGATCAGGAAACACCATATATTTT.